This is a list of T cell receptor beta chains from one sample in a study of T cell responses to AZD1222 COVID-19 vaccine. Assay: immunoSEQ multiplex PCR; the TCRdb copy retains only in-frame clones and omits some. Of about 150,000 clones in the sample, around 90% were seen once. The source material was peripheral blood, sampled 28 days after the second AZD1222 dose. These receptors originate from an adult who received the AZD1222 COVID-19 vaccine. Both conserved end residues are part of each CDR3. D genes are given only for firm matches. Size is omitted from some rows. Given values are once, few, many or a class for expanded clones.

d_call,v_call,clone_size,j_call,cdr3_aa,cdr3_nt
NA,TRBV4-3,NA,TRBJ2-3,CASSQESPDTQYF,TGCGCCAGCAGCCAAGAGTCCCCAGATACGCAGTATTTT
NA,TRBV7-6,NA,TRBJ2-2,CASSFGGEGLGTGELFF,TGTGCCAGCAGCTTCGGTGGGGAAGGGCTTGGCACCGGGGAGCTGTTTTTT
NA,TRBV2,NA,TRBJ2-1,CASTRNNEQFF,TGTGCCAGCACTCGAAACAATGAGCAGTTCTTC
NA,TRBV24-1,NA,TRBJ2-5,CATKTQGSSQETQYF,TGTGCCACCAAAACACAGGGCTCCAGCCAAGAGACCCAGTACTTC
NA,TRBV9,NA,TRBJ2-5,CASSVALSQETQYF,TGTGCCAGCAGCGTAGCTCTCAGTCAAGAGACCCAGTACTTC
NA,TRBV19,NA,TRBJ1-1,CASRGGRGNTEAFF,TGTGCCAGTAGAGGTGGCAGGGGGAACACTGAAGCTTTCTTT
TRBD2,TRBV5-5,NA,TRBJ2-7,CASSLRTSGGTVRYEQYF,TGTGCCAGCAGCTTACGGACTAGCGGGGGGACTGTTCGGTACGAGCAGTACTTC
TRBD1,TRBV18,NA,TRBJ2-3,CASSNNRGRMDTQYF,TGTGCCAGCTCAAATAACAGGGGAAGGATGGATACGCAGTATTTT
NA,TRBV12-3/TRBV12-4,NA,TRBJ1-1,CASSFGQNTEAFF,TGTGCCAGCAGTTTTGGACAGAACACTGAAGCTTTCTTT
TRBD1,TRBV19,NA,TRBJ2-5,CASSAGQGRWETQYF,TGTGCCAGTAGCGCCGGACAGGGGCGGTGGGAGACCCAGTACTTC
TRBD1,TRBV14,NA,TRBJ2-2,CASSLRQGRTGELFF,TGTGCCAGCAGCCTCCGACAGGGGAGGACCGGGGAGCTGTTTTTT
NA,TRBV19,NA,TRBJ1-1,CASSLRMGLNTEAFF,TGTGCCAGTAGTCTTCGGATGGGGTTGAACACTGAAGCTTTCTTT
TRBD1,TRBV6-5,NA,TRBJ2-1,CAGLDRVHNEQFF,TGTGCCGGGTTAGACAGGGTTCACAATGAGCAGTTCTTC
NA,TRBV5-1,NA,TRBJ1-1,CASSLGGENTEAFF,TGCGCCAGCAGCTTGGGAGGTGAGAACACTGAAGCTTTCTTT
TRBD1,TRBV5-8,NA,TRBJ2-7,CASSPWPLTGTGGYEQYF,TGTGCCAGCAGCCCGTGGCCCCTGACCGGGACAGGGGGATACGAGCAGTACTTC
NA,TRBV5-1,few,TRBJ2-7,CASSLRGLPYEQYF,TGCGCCAGCAGCTTAAGGGGCTTACCCTACGAGCAGTACTTC
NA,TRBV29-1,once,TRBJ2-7,CSVGGTDPYEQYF,TGCAGCGTCGGCGGGACGGATCCCTACGAGCAGTACTTC
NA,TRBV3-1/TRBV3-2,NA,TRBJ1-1,CASSQDEGFRTEAFF,TGTGCCAGCAGCCAAGATGAGGGTTTTCGGACTGAAGCTTTCTTT
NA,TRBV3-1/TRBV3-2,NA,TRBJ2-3,CASSQERLGNTQYF,TGTGCCAGCAGCCAAGAGCGGCTAGGAAATACGCAGTATTTT
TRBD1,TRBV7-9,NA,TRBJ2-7,CASSLAGTGIGEQYF,TGTGCCAGCAGCTTAGCTGGGACAGGGATTGGAGAGCAGTACTTC
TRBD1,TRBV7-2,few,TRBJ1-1,CASSPYAGTGDPEAFF,TGTGCCAGCAGCCCCTACGCTGGGACAGGGGATCCTGAAGCTTTCTTT
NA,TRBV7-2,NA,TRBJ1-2,CASSLATAVYGYTF,TGTGCCAGCAGCTTAGCGACAGCCGTCTATGGCTACACCTTC
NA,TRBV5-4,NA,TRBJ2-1,CASSLGGAFDNEQFF,TGTGCCAGCAGCTTGGGGGGGGCCTTCGACAATGAGCAGTTCTTC
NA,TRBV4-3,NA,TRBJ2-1,CASSQDMAPSYNEQFF,TGCGCCAGCAGCCAAGACATGGCGCCTTCCTACAATGAGCAGTTCTTC
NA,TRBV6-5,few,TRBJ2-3,CASSWGQETDTQYF,TGTGCCAGCAGCTGGGGCCAGGAGACAGATACGCAGTATTTT
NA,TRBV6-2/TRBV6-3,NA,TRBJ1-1,CASSYRVTNTEAFF,TGTGCCAGCAGTTACCGGGTAACGAACACTGAAGCTTTCTTT
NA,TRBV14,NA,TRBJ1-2,CASSPFSIGGYTF,TGTGCCAGCAGCCCCTTCAGCATCGGGGGCTACACCTTC
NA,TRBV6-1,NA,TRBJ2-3,CASSEWVESTQYF,TGTGCCAGCAGTGAATGGGTAGAGAGTACGCAGTATTTT
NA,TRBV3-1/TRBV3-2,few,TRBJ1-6,CASSQVVYNSPLHF,TGTGCCAGCAGCCAAGTTGTTTATAATTCACCCCTCCACTTT
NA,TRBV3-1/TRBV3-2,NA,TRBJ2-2,CASSQAGNTGELFF,TGTGCCAGCAGCCAAGCGGGGAACACCGGGGAGCTGTTTTTT
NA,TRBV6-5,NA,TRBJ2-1,CATSPGLSYNEQFF,TGTGCCACGTCCCCGGGACTCTCCTACAATGAGCAGTTCTTC
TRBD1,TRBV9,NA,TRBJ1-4,CASSEGQGGEKLFF,TGTGCCAGCAGCGAGGGACAGGGGGGAGAAAAACTGTTTTTT
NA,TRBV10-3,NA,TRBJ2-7,CASRPQAASYEQYF,TGTGCCAGTCGCCCCCAGGCAGCCAGCTACGAGCAGTACTTC
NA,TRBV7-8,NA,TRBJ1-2,CASSLAQGTEDWGYTF,TGTGCCAGCAGCTTAGCGCAAGGGACGGAGGATTGGGGCTACACCTTC
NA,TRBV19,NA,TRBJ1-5,CATTTNYPAGINQPQHF,TGTGCCACCACCACTAATTATCCCGCAGGGATTAATCAGCCCCAGCATTTT
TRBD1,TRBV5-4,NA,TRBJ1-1,CASSLVSSRGDTEAFF,TGTGCCAGCAGCTTGGTCTCTTCCAGGGGGGACACTGAAGCTTTCTTT
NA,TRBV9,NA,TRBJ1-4,CASSVDAGQTNEKLFF,TGTGCCAGCAGCGTAGACGCGGGGCAGACTAATGAAAAACTGTTTTTT
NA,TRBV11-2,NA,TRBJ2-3,CASSFQPGAADTQYF,TGTGCCAGCAGCTTTCAGCCAGGGGCCGCAGATACGCAGTATTTT
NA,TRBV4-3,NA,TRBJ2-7,CASSRPDVVTHYEQYF,TGCGCCAGCAGCCGACCAGACGTCGTCACTCACTACGAGCAGTACTTC
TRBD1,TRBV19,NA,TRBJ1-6,CASTLGQSNSPLHF,TGTGCCAGCACCCTGGGACAGTCTAATTCACCCCTCCACTTT
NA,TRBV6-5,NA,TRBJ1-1,CASSNGAEAFF,TGTGCCAGCAGCAACGGTGCTGAAGCTTTCTTT
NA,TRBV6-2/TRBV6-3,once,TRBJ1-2,CASSYGTGTEYGYTF,TGTGCCAGCAGTTACGGTACTGGGACGGAGTATGGCTACACCTTC
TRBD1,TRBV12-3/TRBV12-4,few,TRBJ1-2,CASSPDRGGGYTF,TGTGCCAGCAGTCCGGACAGGGGAGGCGGCTACACCTTC
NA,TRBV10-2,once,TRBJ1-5,CASSQVVGPNQPQHF,TGCGCCAGCAGTCAAGTGGTGGGTCCCAATCAGCCCCAGCATTTT
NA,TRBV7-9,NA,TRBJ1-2,CASSPYRGSNYGYTF,TGTGCCAGCAGCCCCTACCGGGGGAGTAACTATGGCTACACCTTC
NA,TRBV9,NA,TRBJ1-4,CASGVGVQNEKLFF,TGTGCCAGCGGCGTAGGGGTACAGAATGAAAAACTGTTTTTT
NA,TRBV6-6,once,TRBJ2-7,CASSRTGRGYEQYF,TGTGCCAGCAGTCGGACAGGGAGGGGCTACGAGCAGTACTTC
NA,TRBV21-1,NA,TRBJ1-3,CASSGATGPSGNTIYF,TGTGCCAGCAGCGGAGCGACAGGGCCCTCTGGAAACACCATATATTTT
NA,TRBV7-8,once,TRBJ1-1,CASSLGGLFAVTEAFF,TGTGCCAGCAGCTTAGGGGGGCTCTTTGCGGTCACTGAAGCTTTCTTT
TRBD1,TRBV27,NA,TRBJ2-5,CASSWRDRASETQYF,TGTGCCAGCAGTTGGAGGGACAGGGCATCCGAGACCCAGTACTTC
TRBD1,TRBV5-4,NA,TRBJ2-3,CASTGNSVHRGLDTQYF,TGTGCCAGCACCGGAAATTCGGTACACAGGGGGTTGGATACGCAGTATTTT
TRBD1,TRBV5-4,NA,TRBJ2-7,CASSMLGTGGYEQYF,TGTGCCAGCAGCATGCTCGGGACAGGGGGTTACGAGCAGTACTTC